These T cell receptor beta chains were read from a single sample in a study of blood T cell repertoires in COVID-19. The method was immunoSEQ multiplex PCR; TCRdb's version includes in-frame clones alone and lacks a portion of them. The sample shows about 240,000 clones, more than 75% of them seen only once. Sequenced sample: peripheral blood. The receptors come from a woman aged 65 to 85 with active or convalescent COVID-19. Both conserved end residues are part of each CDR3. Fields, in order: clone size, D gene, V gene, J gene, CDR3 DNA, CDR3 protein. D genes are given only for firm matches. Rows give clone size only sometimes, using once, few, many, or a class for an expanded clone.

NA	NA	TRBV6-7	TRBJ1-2	TGTGCCAGCAGTTACTTAAGACTGAAATGTGGCTACACCTTC	CASSYLRLKCGYTF
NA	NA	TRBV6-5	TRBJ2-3	TGTGCCAGCCAACCAAGACGGACAGCAACAGATACGCAGTATTTT	CASQPRRTATDTQYF
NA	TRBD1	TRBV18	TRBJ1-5	TGTGCCAGCTCACCGGGACAGGGAGATAGGCCCCAGCATTTT	CASSPGQGDRPQHF
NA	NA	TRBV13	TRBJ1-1	TGTGCCAGCAGCGGAGGACGACGACGTGTAGCTTTCTTT	CASSGGRRRVAFF
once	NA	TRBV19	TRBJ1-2	TGTGCCAGTAGTATAGACACTATTCTATCCACAAACTATGGCTACACCTTC	CASSIDTILSTNYGYTF
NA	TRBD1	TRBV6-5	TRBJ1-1	TGTGCCAGCAGCTCCTCTGACAGGGGGCTACCGGAAGCTTTCTTT	CASSSSDRGLPEAFF
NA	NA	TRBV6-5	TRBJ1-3	TGTGCCAGCACCCAGACTTCTGGAAACACCATATATTTT	CASTQTSGNTIYF
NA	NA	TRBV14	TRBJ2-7	TGTGCCAGCAGCCAATTCGACAGATCCTACGAGCAGTACTTC	CASSQFDRSYEQYF
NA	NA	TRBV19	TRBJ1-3	TGTGCCAGTAGTAGAGGGGGGGTCTCTTTCGGAAACACCATATATTTT	CASSRGGVSFGNTIYF
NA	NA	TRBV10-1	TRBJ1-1	TGCGCCAGCAGAGCGGGAAGCATGAACACTGAAGCTTTCTTT	CASRAGSMNTEAFF
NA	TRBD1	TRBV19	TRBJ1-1	TGTGCCAGTAGTGTTCAGGGGGTGCGGACTGAAGCTTTCTTT	CASSVQGVRTEAFF
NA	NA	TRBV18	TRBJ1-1	TGTGCCAGCTCACCGGTTGCGAATGAAGCTTTCTTT	CASSPVANEAFF